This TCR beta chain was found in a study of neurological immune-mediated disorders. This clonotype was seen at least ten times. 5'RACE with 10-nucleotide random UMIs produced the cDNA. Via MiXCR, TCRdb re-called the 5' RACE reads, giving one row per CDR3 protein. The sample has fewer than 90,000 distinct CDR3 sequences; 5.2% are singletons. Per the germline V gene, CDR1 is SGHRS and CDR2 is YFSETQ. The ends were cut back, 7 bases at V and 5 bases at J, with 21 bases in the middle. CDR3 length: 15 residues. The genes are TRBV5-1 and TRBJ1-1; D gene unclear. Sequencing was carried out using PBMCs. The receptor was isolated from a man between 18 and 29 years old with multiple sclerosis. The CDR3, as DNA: TGCGCCAGCTCCAACCGGGCCCCGGGTGAGACTGAAGCTTTCTTT. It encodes CASSNRAPGETEAFF.